This note documents a single T cell receptor (beta chain) sequence. The antigen it recognizes is unknown. No base quality values were provided; no much bigger clone lies one nucleotide off. TCRbeta CDR3 regions were amplified from genomic DNA by means of the immunoSEQ Assay, a bias-controlled multiplex PCR. The published analysis was carried out like this. The number of nucleated cells in each sample was estimated from the amplification of reference gene primers within the assay. Sequence reads were collapsed and filtered to measure the absolute abundance of every unique TCRbeta CDR3 rearrangement. For each sample, productive Simpson clonality was calculated as the square root of Simpson's diversity index over productive rearrangements. The table was pulled from immuneACCESS by TCRdb, which kept in-frame rearrangements only. Such tables lose some clones; where checked, under half of the loss comes from unresolved V genes, and the rest has no known cause. The DNA was the basis for D and trimming; V, J and clone size are from that table. Recorded for this sample are hundreds of thousands of clones; around 90% of them occurred a single time. Of the sample, 9.4% is held by the ten largest clones.

Collaborating institutions collected whole blood in K2EDTA tubes following their own protocols. For TCRbeta analysis, collaborators shipped samples in one of three forms: frozen whole blood, isolated PBMCs, or DNA extracted from either of those sample types. The entry originates in a study of blood T cell repertoires in COVID-19 (dated by TCRdb to the early 2020s). Regarding the study in general: The collaborator samples originated in the United States, Italy and Spain and spanned the acute and convalescent phases of COVID-19. The material from the prospective study consisted of cDNA or gDNA derived from T cells, B-cell-depleted T cells, or PBMCs. The dataset comprised deeply sampled blood TCRbeta repertoires from subjects exposed to, actively infected with, or recovered from COVID-19. The repertoires were released in a freely available public database meant as a resource for research on the immune response to SARS-CoV-2. Samples came from the ongoing ImmuneRACE study (first 160 participants) plus 1,254 subjects from 6 global collaborators. The sample metadata nearly always contained a de-identified subject ID, COVID-19 status, age in years and sex. Where HLA class I and class II types were available, the types were taken from metadata supplied by the sample provider, not from assay-based typing.

Findings and caveats that apply to the study as a whole: The quantity of clinical and demographic metadata differed by source and by participant and was supplied without curation.

Reading from cysteine to phenylalanine, the CDR3 counts 16 amino acids. CDR3 DNA is the only sequence kept; it has 48 bases, read in frame from the first base. Trimming removed 4 bases from V and 3 bases from J; the gene matches leave 8 bases unexplained. The germline V gene (reference sequence) yields PRHDT for CDR1 and FYEKMQ for CDR2. Sequencing was performed on peripheral blood. This clonotype was obtained from a man aged 18 to 29 with active or convalescent COVID-19. In this chain, TRBV13 is recombined with TRBJ2-7; a stretch of 11 junction bases matches TRBD1. The CDR3 region: CASSSTTGTGGYEQYF. The DNA sequence reads TGTGCCAGCAGCTCGACCACCGGGACAGGGGGCTACGAGCAGTACTTC.